This is a list of T cell receptor beta chains from one sample in a study of somatic mutations in cytotoxic T cells in rheumatoid arthritis. Assay: immunoSEQ multiplex PCR; the TCRdb copy retains only in-frame clones and omits some. The repertoire holds about 7,000 clones, with 75% as singletons. Sequenced sample: CD8+ T cells sorted from blood. The receptors originated from an adult with rheumatoid arthritis. Each CDR3 is given without its conserved first and last residue. The D gene is left open where the match is weak. Not every row has a clone size; where given, it reads once, few, many or a size class.

>.|TRBJ2-3|TRBV7-2|TRBD2
ASSFSGGRFTDTQY
>.|TRBJ2-5|TRBV6-1|.
ASSEGRETQY
>.|TRBJ1-2|TRBV6-1|.
ASTGAGWNYGYT
>few|TRBJ2-5|TRBV29-1|.
SVFEETQY
>.|TRBJ1-2|TRBV7-9|.
ASSRNTGPYGYT
>.|TRBJ1-5|TRBV4-1|.
ASRQNDRSNQPQH
>.|TRBJ2-5|TRBV9|.
ASSPGEGGQETQY
>.|TRBJ2-5|TRBV5-1|.
ASSLLGGEQETQY
>.|TRBJ2-7|TRBV11-2|TRBD2
ASSQTSGGYEQY
>.|TRBJ1-2|TRBV9|TRBD1
ASSASSSGTGTYGYT
>.|TRBJ1-1|TRBV28|.
ASSSRGRNTEAF
>.|TRBJ2-5|TRBV13|TRBD2
ASSLASGGAGQETQY
>.|TRBJ2-5|TRBV6-6|TRBD2
ASSYGGGETQY
>.|TRBJ2-1|TRBV5-6|.
ASSLDRWQGSRNEQF
>.|TRBJ1-1|TRBV7-9|TRBD1
ASARTGETEAF
>.|TRBJ2-2|TRBV21-1|.
ASRGGVTGELF
>.|TRBJ2-7|TRBV21-1|.
ASSKVGYEQY
>.|TRBJ2-5|TRBV28|TRBD2
ASSGLAGDRETQY
>.|TRBJ1-2|TRBV5-4|.
ASSPPADGYT
>few|TRBJ1-2|TRBV19|TRBD1
ASGTGPSGYT
>.|TRBJ2-2|TRBV7-2|.
ASLPGNTGELF
>.|TRBJ2-7|TRBV6-4|.
AEADRRSYYEQY
>.|TRBJ1-6|TRBV2|TRBD1
ASSEALLGQGAASPLH
>.|TRBJ1-6|TRBV27|.
ASSLGADYSPLH
>.|TRBJ2-1|TRBV7-6|.
ASSLVGGGPVNEQF
>few|TRBJ2-1|TRBV23-1|.
ASSQRGGTTGGNEQF
>.|TRBJ2-5|TRBV5-4|TRBD1
ASSLGFLDREETQY
>large|TRBJ1-1|TRBV25-1|.
ASKGGAYAEAF
>.|TRBJ2-3|TRBV9|TRBD1
ASSLRTGGTDTQY
>once|TRBJ2-7|TRBV28|.
ASSLGRSYEQY
>.|TRBJ1-2|TRBV28|TRBD1
ASSRTGPGRGYT
>.|TRBJ1-2|TRBV28|TRBD1
ASSLGQGDYGYT
>.|TRBJ2-6|TRBV6-5|.
ASSYSEGSGANVLT
>.|TRBJ2-3|TRBV6-4|.
ASSDKSGAADTQY
>.|TRBJ2-7|TRBV19|.
ASSSRDTSYEQY
>.|TRBJ2-3|TRBV7-9|.
ASSLSSITDTQY
>.|TRBJ2-7|TRBV6-5|.
ASSDRLQTG
>few|TRBJ2-5|TRBV4-1|.
ASSQVISQETQY
>.|TRBJ1-1|TRBV10-1|.
ASTGERGVRTEAF
>.|TRBJ2-3|TRBV5-8|.
ASSLLLDTQY
>.|TRBJ2-7|TRBV6-1|TRBD1
ASSASTGNFYEQY
>.|TRBJ2-1|TRBV5-1|.
ASSPSLGIGSYNEQF
>.|TRBJ2-7|TRBV5-4|TRBD2
ASSRSGGAVEQY
>once|TRBJ1-4|TRBV11-2|TRBD1
ASSHWTGGVLTNEKLF
>few|TRBJ1-5|TRBV7-4|TRBD1
ASSWGDRGRNQPQH
>.|TRBJ1-1|TRBV7-3|.
ASSLGLGWSEAF
>.|TRBJ1-5|TRBV19|.
ASSIDGSRVGQPQH
>.|TRBJ2-3|TRBV5-1|.
ASSLAGGVTGDTQY
>.|TRBJ2-1|TRBV18|.
ASSPLPQGGGSYNEQF
>.|TRBJ2-7|TRBV10-3|.
AISYDRSYEQY